This T cell receptor (beta chain) was identified in a study of CD4 T cells in relation to SARS-CoV-2 and coronaviruses. Across the study: PBMCs were cultured with antigen for roughly 10 days before TCR beta sequencing.

The sample holds a few counts of this clone. Its antigen is currently unknown. Study-wide findings and caveats: No crossreactivity against non-spike viral proteins was tested here.

CD4+ T cells from unexposed donors were obtained before the COVID-19 pandemic (2011-2018). CD4+ T cells were isolated from the cells after about nine days of culture. Unexposed-donor CD4+ T cells were probed with SARS-CoV-2 S/N and four cold-coronavirus spikes, cells permitting. Cultures received half-medium IL-2 refreshes on days 3 and 7. The ends were cut back, 0 bases at V and 4 bases at J, with 9 bases in the middle. There are 14 residues in the CDR3. The germline gives CDR1 LGHDT, CDR2 YNNKEL (reference sequence). Generated by immunoSEQ multiplex PCR, the TCRdb table keeps only in-frame clones and is missing some. The sample has approximately 16,000 clones, over 65% seen once.

Sequencing was done on a sample of CD4+ T cells from PBMCs, cultured in vitro. The chain employs TRBV3-1 (or the pseudogene TRBV3-2) and TRBJ1-2; weak D call: TRBD1 (5 bases). The receptor's source is a human donor in good health. CDR3 sequence: CASSQEGARYGYTF. The DNA for the CDR3 is TGTGCCAGCAGCCAAGAAGGGGCTCGCTATGGCTACACCTTC.